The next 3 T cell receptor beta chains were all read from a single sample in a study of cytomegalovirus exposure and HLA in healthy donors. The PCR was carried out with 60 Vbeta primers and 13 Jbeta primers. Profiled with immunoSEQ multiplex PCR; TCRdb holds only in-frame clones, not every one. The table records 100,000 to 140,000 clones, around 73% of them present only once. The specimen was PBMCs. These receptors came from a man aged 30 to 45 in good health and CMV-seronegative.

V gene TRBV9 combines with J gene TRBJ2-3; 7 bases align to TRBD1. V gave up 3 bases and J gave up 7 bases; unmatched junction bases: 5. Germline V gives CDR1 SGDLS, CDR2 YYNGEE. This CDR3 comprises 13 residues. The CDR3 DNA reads TGTGCCAGCAGCGAAACAGGGGTAAATACGCAGTATTTT. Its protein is CASSETGVNTQYF.

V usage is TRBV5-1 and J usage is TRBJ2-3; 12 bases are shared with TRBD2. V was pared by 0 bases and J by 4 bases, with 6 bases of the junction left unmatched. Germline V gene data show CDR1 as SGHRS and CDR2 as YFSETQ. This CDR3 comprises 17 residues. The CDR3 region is CASSLGLAGVSPDTQYF. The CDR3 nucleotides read TGCGCCAGCAGCTTGGGACTAGCGGGGGTAAGCCCAGATACGCAGTATTTT.

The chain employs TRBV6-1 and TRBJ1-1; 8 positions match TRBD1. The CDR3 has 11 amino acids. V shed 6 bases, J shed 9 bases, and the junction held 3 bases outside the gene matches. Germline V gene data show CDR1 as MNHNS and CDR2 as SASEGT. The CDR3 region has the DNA TGTGCCAGCAGCCGACAGGGGAAAGCTTTCTTT. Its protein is CASSRQGKAFF.